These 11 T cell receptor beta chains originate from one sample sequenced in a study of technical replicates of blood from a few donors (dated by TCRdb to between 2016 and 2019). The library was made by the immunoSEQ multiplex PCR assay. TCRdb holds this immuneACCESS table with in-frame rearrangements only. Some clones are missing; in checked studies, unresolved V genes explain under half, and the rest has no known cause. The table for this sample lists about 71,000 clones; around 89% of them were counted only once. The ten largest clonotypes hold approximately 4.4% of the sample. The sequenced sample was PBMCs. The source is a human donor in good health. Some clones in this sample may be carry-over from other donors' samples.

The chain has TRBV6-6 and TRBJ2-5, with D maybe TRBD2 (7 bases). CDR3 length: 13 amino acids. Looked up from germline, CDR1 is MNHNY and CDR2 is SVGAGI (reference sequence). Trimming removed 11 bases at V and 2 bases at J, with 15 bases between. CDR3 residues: CAGRGGAQETQYF. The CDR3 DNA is TGTGCCGGGCGTGGGGGGGCTCAAGAGACCCAGTACTTC.

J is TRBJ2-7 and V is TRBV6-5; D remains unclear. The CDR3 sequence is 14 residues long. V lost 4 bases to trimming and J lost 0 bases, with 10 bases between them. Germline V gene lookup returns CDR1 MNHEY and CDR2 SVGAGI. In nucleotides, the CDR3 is TGTGCCAGCAGTTTTAGTTCTTCCTCCTACGAGCAGTACTTC. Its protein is CASSFSSSSYEQYF.

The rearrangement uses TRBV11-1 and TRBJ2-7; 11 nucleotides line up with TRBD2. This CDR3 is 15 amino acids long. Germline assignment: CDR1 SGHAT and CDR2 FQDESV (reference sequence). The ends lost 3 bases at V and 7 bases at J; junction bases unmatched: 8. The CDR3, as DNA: TGTGCCAGCAGCTTTCGACTAGCGGGGAATGTAGAGCAGTACTTC. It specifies CASSFRLAGNVEQYF.

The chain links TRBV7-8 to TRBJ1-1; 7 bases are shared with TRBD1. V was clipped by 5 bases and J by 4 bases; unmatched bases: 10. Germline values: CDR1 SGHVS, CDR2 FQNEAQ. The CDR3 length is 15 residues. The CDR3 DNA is TGTGCCAGCAGCGAGTGGGGGGCAGGGGGCACTGAAGCTTTCTTT. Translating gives CASSEWGAGGTEAFF.

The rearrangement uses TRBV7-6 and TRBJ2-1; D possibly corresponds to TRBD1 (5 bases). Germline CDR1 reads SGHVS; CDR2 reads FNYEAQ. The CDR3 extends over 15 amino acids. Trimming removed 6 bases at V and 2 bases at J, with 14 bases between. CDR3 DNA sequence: TGTGCCAGCAGTTTCAGGGAAGGGGCCTACAATGAGCAGTTCTTC. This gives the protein CASSFREGAYNEQFF.

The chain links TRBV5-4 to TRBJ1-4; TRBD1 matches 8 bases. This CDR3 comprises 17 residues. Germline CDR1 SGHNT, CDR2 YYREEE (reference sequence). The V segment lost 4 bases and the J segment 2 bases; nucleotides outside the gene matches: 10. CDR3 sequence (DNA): TGTGCCAGCAGCCGAAGCCCAGGGGGCAAGACTAATGAAAAACTGTTTTTT. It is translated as CASSRSPGGKTNEKLFF.

The CDR3 region has the DNA TGTGCCAGCAGCAAGAGACAGGTTGGGACTGAAGCTTTCTTT. Translated, it gives CASSKRQVGTEAFF. This rearrangement joins TRBV9 to TRBJ1-1; D might be TRBD1 (6 bases). The CDR3 extends over 14 amino acids. Germline CDR1 and CDR2: SGDLS and YYNGEE. The V end lost 4 bases, the J end lost 5 bases, and 15 bases lay between the germline ends.

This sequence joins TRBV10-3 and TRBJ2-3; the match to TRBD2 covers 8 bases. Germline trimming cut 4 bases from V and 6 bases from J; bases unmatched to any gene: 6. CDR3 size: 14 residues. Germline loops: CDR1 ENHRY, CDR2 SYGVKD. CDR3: CAISGGTRVDTQYF. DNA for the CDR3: TGTGCCATCAGTGGTGGGACTAGAGTTGATACGCAGTATTTT.

CDR3 loop: CASSQGAGTYEQYF. For the CDR3, the DNA is TGCGCCAGCAGCCAAGGGGCAGGGACCTACGAGCAGTACTTC. The genes are TRBV4-3 and TRBJ2-7, with D possibly matching TRBD1 (5 bases). The CDR3 is 14 amino acids. The germline CDR1 and CDR2 sequences are LGHNA and YSLEER. Trimming cost V 1 base and J 2 bases, with 9 bases left between them.

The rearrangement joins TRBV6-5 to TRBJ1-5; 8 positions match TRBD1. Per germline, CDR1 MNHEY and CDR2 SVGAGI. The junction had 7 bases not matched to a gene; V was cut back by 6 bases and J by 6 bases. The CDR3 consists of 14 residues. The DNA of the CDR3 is TGTGCCAGCAGCGACAGGGGTGCGGTTCAGCCCCAGCATTTT. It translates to CASSDRGAVQPQHF.

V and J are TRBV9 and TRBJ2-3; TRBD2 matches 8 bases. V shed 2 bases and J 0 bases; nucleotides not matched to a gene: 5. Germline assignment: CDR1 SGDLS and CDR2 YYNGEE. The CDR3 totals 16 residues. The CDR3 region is CASSVRGTSSTDTQYF. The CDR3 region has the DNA TGTGCCAGCAGCGTGAGGGGGACTAGTAGCACAGATACGCAGTATTTT.